The T cell receptor (beta chain) described here comes from a study of cytomegalovirus exposure and HLA in healthy donors. PCR was performed using 60 Vbeta and 13 Jbeta primers. Some clones are missing from TCRdb's copy, which holds only in-frame ones; the method was immunoSEQ multiplex PCR. The table has approximately 97,000 clones, around 73% seen once. There are a few counts of this clone. The V and J ends lost 5 bases and 6 bases respectively, with 14 bases between them. The CDR3 totals 14 residues. Germline V gives CDR1 LGHNA, CDR2 YNFKEQ. The sample comprised PBMCs. The V and J genes are TRBV4-2 and TRBJ2-1; no clear D gene. The sequence came from a woman between 40 and 55 years old in good health and CMV-seropositive. CDR3 sequence: CASSSSGTGNEQFF. In DNA, the CDR3 is TGTGCCAGCAGCTCTTCCGGTACCGGCAATGAGCAGTTCTTC.